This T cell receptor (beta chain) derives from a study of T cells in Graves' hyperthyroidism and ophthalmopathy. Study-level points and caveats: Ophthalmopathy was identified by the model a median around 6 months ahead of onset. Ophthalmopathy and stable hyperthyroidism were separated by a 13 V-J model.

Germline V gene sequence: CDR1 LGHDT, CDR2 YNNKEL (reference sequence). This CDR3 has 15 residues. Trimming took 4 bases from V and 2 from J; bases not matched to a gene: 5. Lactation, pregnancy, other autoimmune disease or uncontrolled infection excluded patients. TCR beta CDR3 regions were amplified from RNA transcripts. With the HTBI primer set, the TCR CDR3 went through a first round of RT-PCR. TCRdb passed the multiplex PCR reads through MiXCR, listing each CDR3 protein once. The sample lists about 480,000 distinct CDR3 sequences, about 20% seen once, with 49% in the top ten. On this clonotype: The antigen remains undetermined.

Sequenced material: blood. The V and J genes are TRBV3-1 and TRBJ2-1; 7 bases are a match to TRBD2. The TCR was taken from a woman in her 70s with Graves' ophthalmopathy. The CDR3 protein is CASSPLAVPYNEQFF. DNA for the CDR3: TGTGCCAGCAGCCCGCTAGCGGTTCCCTACAATGAGCAGTTCTTC.